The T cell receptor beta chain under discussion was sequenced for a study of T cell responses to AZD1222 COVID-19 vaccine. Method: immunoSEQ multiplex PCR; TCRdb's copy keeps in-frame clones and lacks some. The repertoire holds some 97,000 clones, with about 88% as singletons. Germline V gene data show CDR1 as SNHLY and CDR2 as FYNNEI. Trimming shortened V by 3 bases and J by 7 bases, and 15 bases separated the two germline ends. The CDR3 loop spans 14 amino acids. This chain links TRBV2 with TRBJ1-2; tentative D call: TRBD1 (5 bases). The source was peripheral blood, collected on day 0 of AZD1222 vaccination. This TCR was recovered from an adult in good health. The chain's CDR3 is CASSDTGRPSGYTF. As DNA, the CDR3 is TGTGCCAGCAGTGATACGGGACGCCCTAGTGGCTACACCTTC.